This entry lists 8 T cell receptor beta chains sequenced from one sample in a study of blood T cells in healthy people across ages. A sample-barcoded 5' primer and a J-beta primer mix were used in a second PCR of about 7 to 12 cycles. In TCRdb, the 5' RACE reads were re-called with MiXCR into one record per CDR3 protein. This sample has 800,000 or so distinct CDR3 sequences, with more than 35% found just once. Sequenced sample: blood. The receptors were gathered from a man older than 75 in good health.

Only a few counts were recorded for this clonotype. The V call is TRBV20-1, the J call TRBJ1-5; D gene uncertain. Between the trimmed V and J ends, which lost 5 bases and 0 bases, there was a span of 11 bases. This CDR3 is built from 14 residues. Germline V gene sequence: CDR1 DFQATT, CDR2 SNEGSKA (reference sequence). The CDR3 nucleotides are TGCAGTGCTCAGCTGGAGAGTAGCAATCAGCCCCAGCATTTT. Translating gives CSAQLESSNQPQHF.

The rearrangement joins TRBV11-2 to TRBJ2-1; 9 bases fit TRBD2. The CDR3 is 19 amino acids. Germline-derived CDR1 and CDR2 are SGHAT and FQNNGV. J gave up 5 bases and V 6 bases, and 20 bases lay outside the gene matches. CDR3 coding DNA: TGTGCCAGCAGTTCGGTCCGGCGACCTAGCGGGAAGTCGAACAATGAGCAGTTCTTC. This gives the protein CASSSVRRPSGKSNNEQFF.

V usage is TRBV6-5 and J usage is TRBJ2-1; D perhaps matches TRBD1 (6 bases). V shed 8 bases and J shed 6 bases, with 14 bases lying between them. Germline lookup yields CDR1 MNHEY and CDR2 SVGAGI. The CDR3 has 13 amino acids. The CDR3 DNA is TGTGCCAGCGGGGACACACCTAGCAATGAGCAGTTCTTC. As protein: CASGDTPSNEQFF.

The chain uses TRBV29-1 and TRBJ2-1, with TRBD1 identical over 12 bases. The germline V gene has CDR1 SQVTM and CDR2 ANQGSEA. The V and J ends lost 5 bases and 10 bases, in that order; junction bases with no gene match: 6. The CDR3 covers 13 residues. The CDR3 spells CSVSGQGAGEQFF. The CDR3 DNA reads TGCAGCGTTTCGGGACAGGGGGCGGGCGAGCAGTTCTTC.

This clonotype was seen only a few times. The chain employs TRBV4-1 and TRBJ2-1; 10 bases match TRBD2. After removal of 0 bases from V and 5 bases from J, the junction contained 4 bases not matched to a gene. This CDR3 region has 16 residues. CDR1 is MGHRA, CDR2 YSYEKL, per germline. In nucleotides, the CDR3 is TGCGCCAGCAGCCAAGAGGCGGGACTAGCGAACAATGAGCAGTTCTTC. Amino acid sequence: CASSQEAGLANNEQFF.

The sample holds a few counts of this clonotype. The CDR3: CASSPHSRGQGYTF. CDR3 coding DNA: TGTGCCAGCAGCCCACATTCCAGGGGGCAGGGCTACACCTTC. The chain recombines TRBV7-2 with TRBJ1-2; 8 bases align to TRBD1. Germline CDR1 SGHTA, CDR2 FQGNSA. Trimming took 5 bases from V and 8 from J; bases not matched to a gene: 10. This CDR3 spans 14 amino acids.

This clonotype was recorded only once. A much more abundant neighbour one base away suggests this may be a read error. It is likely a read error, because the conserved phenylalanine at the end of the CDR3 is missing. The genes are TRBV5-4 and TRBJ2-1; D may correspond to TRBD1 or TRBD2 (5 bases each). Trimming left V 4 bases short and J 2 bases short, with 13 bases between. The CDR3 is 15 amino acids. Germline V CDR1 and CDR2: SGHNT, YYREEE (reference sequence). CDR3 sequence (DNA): TGTGCCAGCAGCCCGACAGCGACTACCTACAATGAGCAGTTCTTG. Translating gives CASSPTATTYNEQFL.

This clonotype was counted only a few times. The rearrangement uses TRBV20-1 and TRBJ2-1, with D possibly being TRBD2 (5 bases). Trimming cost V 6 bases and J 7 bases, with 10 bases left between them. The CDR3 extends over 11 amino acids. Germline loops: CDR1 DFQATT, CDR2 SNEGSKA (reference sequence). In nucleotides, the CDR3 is TGCAGTGCGAAACGGGGTAATGAGCAGTTCTTC. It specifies CSAKRGNEQFF.